This TCR beta chain was sequenced in a study of CD8 T cells in Susac syndrome. Findings and caveats of the study: The TCR sequencing and HLA analysis in the study involved a relatively small number of individuals, as the study acknowledged.

The CDR3 covers 14 residues. V dropped 0 bases and J dropped 3 bases, with 10 bases sitting between them. Germline values: CDR1 SGHRS, CDR2 YFSETQ. The study sequenced TCR beta in blood CD8+ and CD4+ T cells. Both CD4+ and CD8+ T cells were negatively isolated, and TEMRA cells underwent FACS enrichment. The RNA, roughly 0.45 to 1 ug, was put through reverse transcription using random hexamers. Across 54 Vbeta and 13 Jbeta, TCR beta CDR3 was amplified with immunoSEQ multiplex PCR. TCRdb recomputed calls from the immunoSEQ multiplex PCR reads with MiXCR, one row per CDR3 protein. The sample shows about 190,000 distinct CDR3 sequences, roughly 95% of them seen only once. A word on this clonotype: The antigen is undetermined.

The source of this sequence is a human donor in good health. Sequencing was performed on CD4+ T cells from PBMCs. The chain couples TRBV5-1 to TRBJ2-7; maybe TRBD2 (5 bases). CDR3 loop: CASSLGELVYEQYF. CDR3 nucleotide sequence: TGCGCCAGCAGCTTGGGGGAGCTGGTCTACGAGCAGTACTTC.